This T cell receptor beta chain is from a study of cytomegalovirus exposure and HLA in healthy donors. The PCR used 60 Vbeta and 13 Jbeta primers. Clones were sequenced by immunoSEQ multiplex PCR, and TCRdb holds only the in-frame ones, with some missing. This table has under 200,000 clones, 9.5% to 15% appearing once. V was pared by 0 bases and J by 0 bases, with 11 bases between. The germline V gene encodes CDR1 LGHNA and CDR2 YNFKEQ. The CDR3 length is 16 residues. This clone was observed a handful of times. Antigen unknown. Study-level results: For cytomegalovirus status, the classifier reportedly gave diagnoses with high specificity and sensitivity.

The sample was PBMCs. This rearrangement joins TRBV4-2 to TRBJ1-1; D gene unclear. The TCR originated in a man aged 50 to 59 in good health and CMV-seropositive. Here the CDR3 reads CASSQDGRGMNTEAFF. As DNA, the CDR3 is TGTGCCAGCAGCCAAGATGGGAGAGGTATGAACACTGAAGCTTTCTTT.